The next 8 T cell receptor beta chains were all read from a single sample in a study of T cell changes during pregnancy in multiple sclerosis. Sequencing used immunoSEQ multiplex PCR; TCRdb keeps in-frame clones, though not all of them. Counted here are about 46,000 clones, 85% to 95% occurring once; the ten biggest clones make up 0.37%. The sequencing used CD4+ T cells from peripheral blood mononuclear cells, collected in the second trimester of pregnancy. The receptors shown here come from a female donor in good health, enrolled as a control in a pregnancy study.

The chain is built from TRBV5-4 and TRBJ2-7; 7 positions agree with TRBD2. This CDR3 has 15 residues. Germline-derived CDR1 and CDR2 are SGHNT and YYREEE (reference sequence). The V gene end was trimmed by 4 bases and the J gene end by 4 bases; junction bases not matched to a gene: 11. The CDR3 nucleotides are TGTGCCAGCAGCCCTGGTGGTGCGGGGGTGTACGAGCAGTACTTC. Its translation is CASSPGGAGVYEQYF.

The CDR3 reads CASSYLSDLTEAFF. CDR3 sequence (DNA): TGTGCCAGCAGTTACCTATCGGACTTGACTGAAGCTTTCTTT. The chain uses TRBV6-5 and TRBJ1-1, with no clear D. Germline-derived CDR1 and CDR2 are MNHEY and SVGAGI. This CDR3 is built from 14 residues. The V and J ends lost 2 bases and 5 bases respectively, with 12 bases between them.

The chain links TRBV5-8 to TRBJ2-3; 9 positions match TRBD2. Germline CDR1 and CDR2: SGHTS and YDEGEE. V lost 4 bases and J lost 1; bases outside the gene matches: 4. The CDR3 is 15 residues long. The CDR3: CASSPRTSGTDTQYF. CDR3 DNA sequence: TGTGCCAGCAGCCCCAGGACTAGCGGCACAGATACGCAGTATTTT.

This chain connects TRBV18 to TRBJ1-2; TRBD1 matches at 7 bases. Germline trimming cut 6 bases from V and 5 bases from J; bases unmatched to any gene: 15. Germline lookup yields CDR1 KGHSH and CDR2 LQKENI. This CDR3 spans 16 amino acids. In DNA form, the CDR3 reads TGTGCCAGCTCCCCGACAGGGTCCCGCAGGGAGTATGGCTACACCTTC. Protein: CASSPTGSRREYGYTF. Filled out from reference TRBV18 and TRBJ1-2, the complete variable domain reads NAGVMQNPRHLVRRRGQEARLRCSPMKGHSHVYWYRQLPEEGLKFMVYLQKENIIDESGMPKERFSAEFPKEGPSILRIQQVVRGDSAAYFCASSPTGSRREYGYTFGSGTRLTVV.

The genes are TRBV2 and TRBJ1-5; 7 nucleotides line up with TRBD1. This CDR3 spans 16 amino acids. Germline CDR1 and CDR2: SNHLY and FYNNEI. Trimming took 5 bases from V and 2 from J; bases not matched to a gene: 9. The CDR3 loop reads CASSSQTGWGNQPQHF. For the CDR3, the DNA is TGTGCCAGCAGTTCTCAGACAGGGTGGGGCAATCAGCCCCAGCATTTT.

This chain links TRBV5-4 with TRBJ2-3, with D possibly being TRBD2 (6 bases). This CDR3 region has 14 residues. CDR1 SGHNT and CDR2 YYREEE come from the germline V gene (reference sequence). Trimming took 3 bases from V and 0 from J, leaving 8 bases between them. CDR3 DNA sequence: TGTGCCAGCAGCTCCGGGACTAGCACAGATACGCAGTATTTT. It encodes CASSSGTSTDTQYF.

The chain employs TRBV19 and TRBJ1-4; D may be TRBD1 (5 bases). V lost 4 bases and J lost 4, with 16 bases in between. The CDR3 length is 16 residues. Germline V gene sequence: CDR1 LNHDA, CDR2 SQIVND (reference sequence). The CDR3 sequence: CASSRVSGANNEKLFF. The CDR3 nucleotides are TGTGCCAGTAGTAGGGTCTCTGGGGCAAATAATGAAAAACTGTTTTTT. Filled out from reference TRBV19 and TRBJ1-4, the complete variable domain reads DGGITQSPKYLFRKEGQNVTLSCEQNLNHDAMYWYRQDPGQGLRLIYYSQIVNDFQKGDIAEGYSVSREKKESFPLTVTSAQKNPTAFYLCASSRVSGANNEKLFFGSGTQLSVL.

The rearrangement joins TRBV15 to TRBJ1-1, with D maybe TRBD1 (5 bases). The CDR3 has 15 amino acids. Trimming shortened V by 0 bases and J by 4 bases, and 12 bases separated the two germline ends. The germline CDR1 and CDR2 sequences are LNHNV and YYDKDF (reference sequence). The CDR3 region is CATSRDAAQVTEAFF. The CDR3, as DNA: TGTGCCACCAGCAGAGACGCAGCACAGGTCACTGAAGCTTTCTTT.